This TCR beta chain was identified in a study of CD8 T cells in ankylosing spondylitis. Turning to this clonotype: Its target is not known.

Quantitative 5'-RACE was performed with molecular barcodes, and it yielded the TCR beta libraries. TCRdb reprocessed the 5' RACE reads via MiXCR and lists one record per CDR3 protein. The sample consists of hundreds of thousands of distinct CDR3 sequences, about an eighth of them appearing once. V lost 4 bases and J lost 7, with 18 bases in between. CDR1 and CDR2 from the germline V gene are SGHRS and YFSETQ. The length of the CDR3 is 14 residues. Study-level points and caveats: Within ankylosing spondylitis blood, a TCR beta motif made up of eight or nine highly homologous variants appeared to be characteristic. Reports say disease-linked clones showed up significantly more in matched ankylosing spondylitis synovial fluid. Reports of some motif variants in reactive arthritis synovial fluid and blood predate this one. Relatively scarce in peripheral blood, disease-linked clones were CD8+.

The specimen was blood, either unsorted or a sorted T cell fraction (not recorded which). This chain links TRBV5-1 with TRBJ2-7; tentative D call: TRBD2 (6 bases). The TCR was taken from a male donor with ankylosing spondylitis. Here the CDR3 reads CASSTGLGVGEQYF. The CDR3 coding sequence is TGCGCCAGCAGCACGGGACTGGGGGTCGGGGAGCAGTACTTC.